This TCR beta chain derives from a study of beta chain features in type 1 diabetes. Study information: Healthy donors, compared against patients, showed similar age, gender and cell yields. Whole-study results and caveats: The naive, central memory and Treg TCRB repertoires looked more alike in patients than they did in healthy donors. Researchers cautioned that cDNA sequencing could over-represent cells with high TCR expression. A moderate, significant TCRB CDR3 shortening appeared in type 1 diabetes across four CD4+ subsets.

This clone occurred many times. Its antigen is unidentified. Since all of the isolated RNA was reverse transcribed, expressed TCRB transcripts were what got sequenced. The method was immunoSEQ multiplex PCR; TCRdb's version includes in-frame clones alone and lacks a portion of them. Here the sample spans about 120,000 clones, roughly 15% being singletons. The CDR3 loop spans 14 amino acids. The V end lost 1 base, the J end lost 6 bases, and 12 bases lay between the germline ends. Per germline, CDR1 SGDLS and CDR2 YYNGEE. Sequenced material: central memory CD4+ T cells from blood. This receptor was taken from a man aged 30 to 45 with type 1 diabetes. The chain has TRBV9 and TRBJ2-3, with no clear D. The CDR3 bases are TGTGCCAGCAGCGTAACTCTGGGCAGGGATACGCAGTATTTT. This translates into CASSVTLGRDTQYF.